This T cell receptor beta chain was captured by sequencing in a study of glioma-infiltrating T cells. Worth noting for this clonotype: Its antigen is as yet unknown.

Amplification of TCR alpha and beta CDR3 regions from RNA used iRepertoire nested multiplex PCR. One-step reverse transcription and amplification started from about 100-400 ng of tissue mRNA or PBMC total RNA. TCRdb re-called the multiplex PCR reads through MiXCR, storing one row per CDR3 protein. The sample consists of about 130,000 distinct CDR3 sequences, around a quarter of them appearing once. This CDR3 is 14 amino acids long. With 4 bases removed from V and 5 bases from J, the gap between germline ends came to 11 bases. Germline V CDR1 and CDR2: KGHSH, LQKENI. Study-wide findings and caveats: Non-neoplastic patients had below-expected tissue-blood divergence, while all gliomas exceeded expectation. Tissue and blood shared very few CDR3 sequences.

The chain couples TRBV18 to TRBJ2-2; D is undetermined. Sequenced sample: glioma tissue, nonneoplastic brain tissue, or PBMCs (not recorded which). The TCR sequence derives from a human donor with low-grade glioma or glioblastoma, undergoing nonglioma brain surgery, or in good health (not recorded which). In DNA, the CDR3 is TGTGCCAGCTCACTGCAGTTTAGGACCGGGGAGCTGTTTTTT. This translates into CASSLQFRTGELFF.